Listed below are T cell receptor beta chains from one sample, sequenced in a study of T cells after yellow fever vaccination. TCRdb recomputed calls from the 5' RACE reads with MiXCR, one row per CDR3 protein. The sample gives roughly 400,000 distinct CDR3 sequences, around 19% of which show up once; around 17% is in the top ten. The specimen comprised PBMCs, sampled before the yellow fever booster vaccination. The receptors come from a man between 18 and 29 years old who received the YFV17D yellow fever vaccine. Both conserved end residues are part of each CDR3. A D gene is named only where the DNA matches it firmly. Clone size is stated in some rows and not others, as once, few, many or a class when expanded.

J | V | size | D | CDR3 | DNA
TRBJ2-3 | TRBV9 | - | TRBD2 | CASGLAGDPTDTQYF | TGTGCCAGCGGACTAGCGGGGGACCCCACAGATACGCAGTATTTT
TRBJ1-4 | TRBV9 | - | - | CASSVGGGGEKLFF | TGTGCCAGCAGCGTAGGAGGGGGAGGTGAAAAACTGTTTTTT
TRBJ1-1 | TRBV7-8 | few | - | CASSFPGKLSEAFF | TGTGCCAGCAGCTTTCCCGGGAAGTTGAGTGAAGCTTTCTTT
TRBJ2-3 | TRBV6-5 | few | - | CASTSWASSTDTQYF | TGTGCCAGCACCTCTTGGGCTTCTAGCACAGATACGCAGTATTTT
TRBJ1-5 | TRBV20-1 | few | - | CSASPGQPGLSNQPQHF | TGCAGTGCTAGCCCAGGACAGCCGGGCCTTAGCAATCAGCCCCAGCATTTT
TRBJ2-1 | TRBV6-5 | - | TRBD2 | CASSYFLAGGNNEQFF | TGTGCCAGCAGTTACTTTCTAGCGGGGGGGAACAATGAGCAGTTCTTC
TRBJ2-3 | TRBV4-3 | many | TRBD2 | CASSQESGLAATDTQYF | TGCGCCAGCAGCCAAGAGTCGGGACTAGCGGCCACAGATACGCAGTATTTT
TRBJ2-3 | TRBV25-1 | - | TRBD1 | CARPGQGADTQYF | TGTGCCAGGCCGGGACAGGGGGCAGATACGCAGTATTTT
TRBJ2-7 | TRBV7-2 | - | - | CASSGKTGPLAEQYF | TGTGCCAGCAGCGGGAAGACAGGACCCCTCGCCGAGCAGTACTTC
TRBJ2-4 | TRBV27 | once | TRBD1 | CASRSGTGGNIQYF | TGTGCCAGCAGGTCCGGGACAGGGGGAAACATTCAGTACTTC
TRBJ2-1 | TRBV4-2 | - | TRBD1 | CASSHYGTENNEQFF | TGTGCCAGCAGCCATTACGGGACAGAAAACAATGAGCAGTTCTTC
TRBJ2-2 | TRBV5-4 | few | - | CASSLEDPGAGELFF | TGTGCCAGCAGCTTGGAGGACCCGGGGGCCGGGGAGCTGTTTTTT
TRBJ2-5 | TRBV27 | few | - | CASSHLQETGPQETQYF | TGTGCCAGCAGTCATCTCCAGGAGACAGGACCCCAAGAGACCCAGTACTTC
TRBJ2-2 | TRBV20-1 | - | - | CSARDQNTGELFF | TGCAGTGCTAGAGATCAGAACACCGGGGAGCTGTTTTTT
TRBJ2-3 | TRBV6-5 | - | TRBD1 | CASRDRGVTDTQYF | TGTGCCAGCAGAGACAGGGGAGTCACAGATACGCAGTATTTT
TRBJ2-5 | TRBV28 | - | TRBD1 | CASSFYRTGVGETQYF | TGTGCCAGCAGTTTTTATAGGACAGGGGTGGGAGAGACCCAGTACTTC
TRBJ1-5 | TRBV2 | - | - | CASSESLRNQPQHF | TGTGCCAGCAGTGAATCGCTCAGGAATCAGCCCCAGCATTTT
TRBJ1-5 | TRBV20-1 | few | - | CSARWGENQPQHF | TGCAGTGCGAGATGGGGCGAGAATCAGCCCCAGCATTTT
TRBJ2-3 | TRBV20-1 | few | TRBD2 | CSAPGLAGEADTQYF | TGCAGTGCACCCGGACTAGCGGGGGAGGCAGATACGCAGTATTTT
TRBJ2-5 | TRBV7-9 | few | - | CASSFPGFSETQYF | TGTGCCAGCAGCTTCCCGGGGTTCAGCGAGACCCAGTACTTC
TRBJ1-4 | TRBV4-1 | - | - | CASSLEPIPGEKLFF | TGCGCCAGCAGCCTAGAACCTATTCCCGGGGAAAAACTGTTTTTT
TRBJ2-1 | TRBV14 | - | TRBD2 | CASSQPGLAGGQEFNEQFF | TGTGCCAGCAGCCAACCGGGACTAGCGGGGGGCCAAGAGTTCAATGAGCAGTTCTTC
TRBJ2-5 | TRBV7-2 | many | TRBD2 | CASSVSGGARETQYF | TGTGCCAGCAGCGTTAGCGGGGGGGCCCGGGAGACCCAGTACTTC
TRBJ2-4 | TRBV18 | few | - | CASSLSQGGTKNIQYF | TGTGCCAGCTCACTATCACAGGGGGGGACCAAAAACATTCAGTACTTC
TRBJ2-1 | TRBV6-2/TRBV6-3 | - | - | CASSPFGGSGNEQFF | TGTGCCAGCTCCCCATTTGGGGGCTCGGGAAATGAGCAGTTCTTC
TRBJ1-5 | TRBV20-1 | - | TRBD1 | CSARTYRGEGNQPQHF | TGCAGTGCTAGAACGTACAGGGGAGAGGGCAATCAGCCCCAGCATTTT
TRBJ2-3 | TRBV30 | - | - | CAWALDTQYF | TGTGCCTGGGCTCTGGATACGCAGTATTTT
TRBJ2-4 | TRBV20-1 | few | - | CSALAGGRNIQYF | TGCAGTGCCCTGGCCGGGGGCCGGAACATTCAGTACTTC
TRBJ2-5 | TRBV20-1 | - | - | CSAKEETQYF | TGCAGTGCAAAAGAAGAGACCCAGTACTTC
TRBJ1-2 | TRBV12-3/TRBV12-4 | few | - | CASSLLGSPRGYTF | TGTGCCAGCAGTTTACTAGGATCTCCTAGAGGCTACACCTTC
TRBJ2-7 | TRBV5-1 | many | - | CASSPHGFYEQYF | TGCGCCAGCAGCCCGCACGGGTTCTACGAGCAGTACTTC
TRBJ2-7 | TRBV4-1 | - | - | CASSHPYGGLNYEQYF | TGCGCCAGCAGCCACCCTTACGGGGGGCTAAACTACGAGCAGTACTTC
TRBJ2-3 | TRBV11-2 | - | TRBD2 | CASSPGGAGELTDTQYF | TGTGCCAGCAGCCCGGGGGGAGCGGGGGAACTCACAGATACGCAGTATTTT
TRBJ2-1 | TRBV20-1 | few | TRBD1 | CSARRGTGFNEQFF | TGCAGTGCTAGACGTGGGACAGGGTTTAATGAGCAGTTCTTC
TRBJ2-5 | TRBV7-3 | - | - | CASSRGMSETQYF | TGTGCCAGCAGCCGGGGGATGTCAGAGACCCAGTACTTC
TRBJ2-2 | TRBV12-3/TRBV12-4 | many | - | CASSSIPNTGELFF | TGTGCCAGCAGTTCCATACCGAACACCGGGGAGCTGTTTTTT